The rows below give T cell receptor beta chains drawn from one sample of a study of sequential checkpoint blockade in melanoma. Measured with immunoSEQ multiplex PCR; TCRdb has only the in-frame clones, and not every one. This sample has fewer than 8,500 clones, with about 84% found just once. Here the sequenced sample was CD8+ T cells sorted from blood (inferred from file names), taken from a patient given nivolumab and ipilimumab in sequence. These receptors were obtained from a human donor with melanoma. Each CDR3 is given without its conserved first and last residue. Clone size is not always given. Where it is, it says once, few, many or a class for expanded clones.

size	V	J	CDR3
-	TRBV7-9	TRBJ2-6	ASSVPAGSSGANVLT
-	TRBV4-2	TRBJ2-5	ASSQGRWQRSPETQY
few	TRBV10-3	TRBJ1-5	AISESGRADQPQH
-	TRBV2	TRBJ1-1	ASSTGQLMNTEAF
-	TRBV27	TRBJ2-7	ASSLLRGTGIDEQY
-	TRBV7-6	TRBJ2-7	ASSLRDRGGYEQY
-	TRBV6-1	TRBJ2-7	ASSVGVGLAAYEQY
-	TRBV9	TRBJ2-3	ASSVGERELDTQY
-	TRBV19	TRBJ1-1	ASSADSHRTEAF
-	TRBV7-9	TRBJ2-1	ASSPPWTGTNNEQF
few	TRBV30	TRBJ2-7	AWRAGLYEQY
-	TRBV28	TRBJ2-1	ASSYAGVTSGRESNEQF
-	TRBV21-1	TRBJ1-4	ASSKGGGQSARGTPNEKLF
-	TRBV7-9	TRBJ1-2	ASSLWTTQGLDGYT
-	TRBV4-3	TRBJ2-7	ASSQVFGGTGTYEQY
-	TRBV11-2	TRBJ2-7	ASSRPRDSYEQY
-	TRBV11-1	TRBJ2-1	ASSLRYRVSEQF
-	TRBV6-5	TRBJ2-7	ASSHPHSIYEQY
-	TRBV15	TRBJ2-1	ATSPAGGRYNEQF
-	TRBV14	TRBJ2-1	ASSQGLVYNEQF
few	TRBV19	TRBJ2-7	ASSMTGDEQY
-	TRBV7-2	TRBJ2-2	ASSPNGGELF
once	TRBV18	TRBJ2-7	ASSPTGLYEQY
-	TRBV5-5	TRBJ1-2	ASSLGQRSTYGYT
-	TRBV15	TRBJ2-1	ATRGTSGDNEQF
once	TRBV27	TRBJ1-5	ASSRGSTGVQPQH
-	TRBV19	TRBJ2-1	ASSPTVSNEQF
-	TRBV4-1	TRBJ2-2	ASSQDLPRTGELF
-	TRBV19	-	ASSPRTGAIYEQY
few	TRBV2	TRBJ2-3	ASWGLAGVTDTQY
-	TRBV5-4	TRBJ2-7	ASSLWGGPEQY
-	TRBV28	TRBJ2-7	ASHPILAGGPHEQY
-	TRBV19	TRBJ2-5	ASWPGLGETQY
-	TRBV19	TRBJ2-1	ASSIGGANEQF
once	TRBV4-1	TRBJ2-7	ASSGTEGVH
-	TRBV7-9	TRBJ2-7	ASSSQGLAGVYEQY
-	TRBV30	TRBJ2-3	AWSDGTGDADTQY